The 11 T cell receptor beta chains given below trace back to one sample, sequenced in a study of CD8+CD57+ T cells in acquired aplastic anemia. Patients included in sequencing had previously demonstrated CD8+CD57+ cell expansion by flow cytometry. Profiling that covered TCR beta VDJ and CDR3 relied on genomic DNA as its template. TCRdb called the reads again in MiXCR, with one record for every CDR3 protein. The sample has about 290,000 distinct CDR3 sequences, 45% to 65% seen once. The material sequenced was sorted CD4+, CD8+, or CD8+CD57+ T cells (not recorded which) from PBMCs. All receptors come from a human donor with aplastic anemia.

The chain joins TRBV29-1 to TRBJ1-2; 8 bases agree with TRBD1. The germline CDR1 and CDR2 sequences are SQVTM and ANQGSEA. The CDR3 runs to 15 residues. With 0 bases clipped from V and 3 bases from J, the junction kept 6 bases outside the gene matches. CDR3 in DNA: TGCAGCGTTGAAGAGGAAGACAGGGGATACTATGGCTACACCTTC. Its protein product is CSVEEEDRGYYGYTF.

This clonotype was recorded once. V and J are TRBV14 and TRBJ2-1; D may correspond to TRBD1 or TRBD2 (5 bases each). V was shortened by 5 bases and J by 2 bases, with 16 bases between the two germline ends. Germline V CDR1 and CDR2: SGHDN, FVKESK. This CDR3 is built from 16 residues. The CDR3 reads CASSSEAPGPYNEQFF. CDR3 in DNA: TGTGCCAGCAGCTCCGAGGCCCCGGGGCCCTACAATGAGCAGTTCTTC.

This clonotype was seen at least ten times. The chain employs TRBV7-9 and TRBJ1-2, with TRBD1 matching over 7 bases. The germline V gene has CDR1 SEHNR and CDR2 FQNEAQ (reference sequence). CDR3 length: 14 amino acids. V dropped 0 bases and J dropped 4; count of bases not matched to a gene: 2. The CDR3 DNA sequence: TGTGCCAGCAGCTTAGCCGGGACAGCCTATGGCTACACCTTC. As protein: CASSLAGTAYGYTF.

The gene calls are TRBV27 and TRBJ1-5; D is unclear. The CDR3 spans 14 residues. Trimming removed 6 bases at V and 5 bases at J, with 14 bases between. Per the germline V gene, CDR1 is MNHEY and CDR2 is SMNVEV (reference sequence). The CDR3 here is CASSRSGPHQPQHF. DNA for the CDR3: TGTGCCAGCAGCAGATCAGGTCCCCATCAGCCCCAGCATTTT.

The sample holds a few counts of this clonotype. The chain employs TRBV20-1 and TRBJ2-1; D is possibly TRBD2 (6 bases). This CDR3 contains 14 residues. Trimming pared 5 bases from V and 3 bases from J, leaving 14 bases between. Germline loops: CDR1 DFQATT, CDR2 SNEGSKA (reference sequence). As DNA, the CDR3 is TGCAGTGCTCCACCGGGACTGGACTACAATGAGCAGTTCTTC. Protein: CSAPPGLDYNEQFF.

In this sample, this clonotype turned up once. The chain is built from TRBV2 and TRBJ2-1; 7 bases align to TRBD2. The junction had 2 bases not matched to a gene; V was cut back by 1 base and J by 8 bases. In germline, CDR1 is SNHLY, CDR2 FYNNEI. CDR3 size: 13 residues. The CDR3 DNA sequence: TGTGCCAGCAGTGAAGGGGGGGGGGATGAGCAGTTCTTC. It codes for CASSEGGGDEQFF.

The chain couples TRBV19 to TRBJ2-2; D tentatively reads TRBD1 or TRBD2 (5 bases each). Germline CDR1 LNHDA, CDR2 SQIVND (reference sequence). V lost 7 bases and J lost 5, with 14 bases in between. This CDR3 is built from 14 residues. The DNA of the CDR3 is TGTGCCAGTATCACCGGCTGGGGGACCGGGGAGCTGTTTTTT. This encodes CASITGWGTGELFF.

J is TRBJ1-1 and V is TRBV5-1, with D maybe TRBD1 (6 bases). This CDR3 comprises 14 residues. V dropped 3 bases and J dropped 8 bases, with 17 bases sitting between them. Germline lookup yields CDR1 SGHRS and CDR2 YFSETQ. CDR3 region: CASSSGWDGTEAFF. The DNA of the CDR3 is TGCGCCAGCAGCTCAGGGTGGGACGGGACAGAAGCTTTCTTT.

This clonotype was seen at least ten times. The rearrangement joins TRBV12-3 or TRBV12-4 to TRBJ2-1; D gene uncertain. Between the trimmed V and J ends, which lost 7 bases and 8 bases, there was a span of 9 bases. This CDR3 has 11 amino acids. Written as DNA, the CDR3 is TGTGCCAGCACCTCTGGCGATGAGCAGTTCTTC. Translation: CASTSGDEQFF.

This clonotype was recorded many times. J is TRBJ2-6 and V is TRBV20-1; D unresolved. Trimming cost V 2 bases and J 1 base, with 18 bases left between them. Germline values: CDR1 DFQATT, CDR2 SNEGSKA (reference sequence). There are 18 residues in the CDR3. CDR3 DNA: TGCAGTGCTAGATCTAAATCTTTGGGGTTATCTGGGGCCAACGTCCTGACTTTC. Translating it yields CSARSKSLGLSGANVLTF.

This clonotype was counted ten times or more. V and J are TRBV18 and TRBJ1-1; D is unresolved. Germline CDR1 and CDR2: KGHSH and LQKENI. This CDR3 comprises 12 residues. Trimming removed 2 bases at V and 8 bases at J, with 9 bases between. The CDR3 sequence is CASSPLGNEAFF. As DNA, the CDR3 is TGTGCCAGCTCACCATTGGGCAACGAAGCTTTCTTT.